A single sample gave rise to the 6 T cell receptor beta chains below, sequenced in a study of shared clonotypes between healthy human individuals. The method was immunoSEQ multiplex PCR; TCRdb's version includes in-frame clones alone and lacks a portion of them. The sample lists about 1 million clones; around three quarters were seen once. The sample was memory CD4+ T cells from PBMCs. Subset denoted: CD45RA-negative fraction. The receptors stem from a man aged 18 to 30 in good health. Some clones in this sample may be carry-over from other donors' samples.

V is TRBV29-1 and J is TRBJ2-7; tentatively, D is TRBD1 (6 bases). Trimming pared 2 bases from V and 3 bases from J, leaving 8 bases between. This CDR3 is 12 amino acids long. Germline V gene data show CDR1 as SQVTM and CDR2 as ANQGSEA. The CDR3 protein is CSVETGSYEQYF. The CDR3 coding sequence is TGCAGCGTTGAAACAGGGAGCTACGAGCAGTACTTC.

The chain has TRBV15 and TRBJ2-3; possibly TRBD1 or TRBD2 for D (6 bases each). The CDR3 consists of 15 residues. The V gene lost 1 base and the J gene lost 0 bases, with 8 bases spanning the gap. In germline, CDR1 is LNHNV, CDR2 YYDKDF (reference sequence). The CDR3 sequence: CATSRGGASTDTQYF. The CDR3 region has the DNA TGTGCCACCAGCAGAGGGGGGGCGAGCACAGATACGCAGTATTTT.

Written as DNA, the CDR3 is TGTGCCTGGAAGCCCCGGGGGCGGTACAATGAGCAGTTCTTC. Its protein product is CAWKPRGRYNEQFF. The rearrangement joins TRBV30 to TRBJ2-1; either TRBD1 or TRBD2 may fit D (6 bases each). Germline V lookup: CDR1 GTSNPN, CDR2 SVGIG (reference sequence). The CDR3 is 14 residues long. Trimming took 4 bases from V and 4 from J, leaving 14 bases between them.

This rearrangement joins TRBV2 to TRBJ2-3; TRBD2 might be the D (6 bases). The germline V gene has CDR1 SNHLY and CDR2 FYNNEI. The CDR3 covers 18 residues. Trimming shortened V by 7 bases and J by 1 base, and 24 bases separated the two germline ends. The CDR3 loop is CASNEKGLLFPRTDTQYF. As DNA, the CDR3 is TGTGCCAGCAATGAGAAGGGACTTCTCTTCCCCCGCACAGATACGCAGTATTTT.

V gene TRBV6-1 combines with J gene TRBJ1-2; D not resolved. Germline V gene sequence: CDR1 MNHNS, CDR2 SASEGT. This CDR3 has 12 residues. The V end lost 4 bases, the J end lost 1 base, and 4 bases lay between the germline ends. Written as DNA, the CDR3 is TGTGCCAGCAGTGCAGTTAACTATGGCTACACCTTC. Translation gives CASSAVNYGYTF.

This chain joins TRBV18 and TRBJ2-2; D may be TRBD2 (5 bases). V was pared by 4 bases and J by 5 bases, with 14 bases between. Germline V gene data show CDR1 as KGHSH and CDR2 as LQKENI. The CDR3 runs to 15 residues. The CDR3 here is CASSLDPSGTGELFF. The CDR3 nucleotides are TGTGCCAGCTCACTTGATCCATCGGGGACCGGGGAGCTGTTTTTT.